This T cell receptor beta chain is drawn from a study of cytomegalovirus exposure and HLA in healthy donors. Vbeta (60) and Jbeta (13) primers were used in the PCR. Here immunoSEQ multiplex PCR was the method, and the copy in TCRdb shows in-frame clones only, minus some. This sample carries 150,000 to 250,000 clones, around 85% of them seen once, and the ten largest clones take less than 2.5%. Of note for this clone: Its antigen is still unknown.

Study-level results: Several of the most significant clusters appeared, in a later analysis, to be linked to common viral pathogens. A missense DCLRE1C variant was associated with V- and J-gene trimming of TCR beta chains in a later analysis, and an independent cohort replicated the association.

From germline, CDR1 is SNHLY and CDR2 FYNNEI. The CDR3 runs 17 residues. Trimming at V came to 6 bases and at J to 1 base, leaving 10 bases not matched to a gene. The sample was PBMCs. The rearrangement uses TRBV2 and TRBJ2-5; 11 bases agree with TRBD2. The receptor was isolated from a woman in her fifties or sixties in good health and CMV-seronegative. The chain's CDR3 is CASSSISTSGIQETQYF. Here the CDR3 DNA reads TGTGCCAGCAGCTCGATTTCGACTAGCGGGATCCAAGAGACCCAGTACTTC.